This entry lists 22 T cell receptor beta chains sequenced from one sample in a study of blood T cell repertoires in COVID-19. The repertoire was sequenced with immunoSEQ multiplex PCR; TCRdb's copy has only in-frame clones and lacks some. The sample consists of about 84,000 clones, around 83% of them appearing once. Sample: peripheral blood. The receptor source for this set is a man at least 80 years old with active or convalescent COVID-19.

The V gene is TRBV19, the J gene TRBJ1-1; 11 bases map to TRBD1. This CDR3 is 13 amino acids long. CDR1 and CDR2 (germline): LNHDA, SQIVND (reference sequence). J gave up 5 bases and V 8 bases, and 4 bases lay outside the gene matches. The CDR3 DNA is TGTGCCAGTGGGGACAGGGGGTGGACTGAAGCTTTCTTT. Amino acids: CASGDRGWTEAFF.

The chain couples TRBV3-1 (or the pseudogene TRBV3-2) to TRBJ2-3; 7 nucleotides align to TRBD2. CDR1 and CDR2 from the germline V gene are LGHDT and YNNKEL (reference sequence). The length of the CDR3 is 15 residues. V trimming: 8 bases; J trimming: 3 bases; junction bases outside the gene matches: 11. DNA of the CDR3: TGTGCCAGCTCCCCACTAGCGTTTGAAACAGATACGCAGTATTTT. The encoded protein is CASSPLAFETDTQYF.

The J gene is TRBJ2-5, the V gene TRBV5-1; TRBD2 matches at 15 bases. The germline V gene has CDR1 SGHRS and CDR2 YFSETQ. V was clipped by 0 bases and J by 5 bases; unmatched bases: 5. The CDR3 spans 17 residues. CDR3 bases: TGCGCCAGCAGCTTGGGGACTAGCGGGGGGGCCCTTGAGACCCAGTACTTC. Translation gives CASSLGTSGGALETQYF.

The chain carries TRBV3-1 (or the pseudogene TRBV3-2) and TRBJ1-3; no clear D gene. Between the trimmed V and J ends, which lost 4 bases and 2 bases, there was a span of 18 bases. The CDR3 loop spans 17 amino acids. Germline assignment: CDR1 LGHDT and CDR2 YNNKEL (reference sequence). The chain's CDR3 is CASSPWGAGKAGNTIYF. The CDR3 nucleotides are TGTGCCAGCAGCCCATGGGGTGCGGGGAAGGCTGGAAACACCATATATTTT.

The V and J genes are TRBV7-8 and TRBJ2-1; TRBD2 might be the D (7 bases). V lost 3 bases and J lost 4, with 16 bases in between. From germline, CDR1 is SGHVS and CDR2 FQNEAQ. CDR3 length: 16 residues. Here the CDR3 DNA reads TGTGCCAGCAGCTTCGCGGGGGCCCTAACGTACAATGAGCAGTTCTTC. Translation: CASSFAGALTYNEQFF.

The V gene is TRBV19, the J gene TRBJ1-2; TRBD1 aligns across 8 bases. The CDR3 length is 13 residues. The trim removed 6 bases at V and 8 bases at J, leaving 8 bases unmatched. The germline V gene has CDR1 LNHDA and CDR2 SQIVND (reference sequence). CDR3 residues: CASSQTGDQGYTF. CDR3 coding DNA: TGTGCCAGTAGCCAGACAGGGGACCAGGGCTACACCTTC.

The rearrangement links TRBV5-1 to TRBJ1-4; TRBD1 is a possible D gene (5 bases). CDR1 is SGHRS, CDR2 YFSETQ, per germline. This CDR3 spans 15 amino acids. Deletions cut 0 bases from V and 8 bases from J, with 14 bases between. CDR3 amino acids: CASSLAGGAWEKLFF. The CDR3 bases are TGCGCCAGCAGCTTGGCCGGCGGGGCTTGGGAAAAACTGTTTTTT.

This chain links TRBV7-9 with TRBJ2-5, with 7 positions matching TRBD2. The CDR3 sequence is 14 residues long. V lost 5 bases and J lost 5; bases outside the gene matches: 8. Germline V CDR1 and CDR2: SEHNR, FQNEAQ (reference sequence). CDR3 bases: TGTGCCAGCAGCCCAAACGCGGGAGAGGAGACCCAGTACTTC. Translation: CASSPNAGEETQYF.

V usage is TRBV9 and J usage is TRBJ2-1; D possibly corresponds to TRBD2 (5 bases). V gave up 4 bases and J gave up 0 bases, with 17 bases separating them. The CDR3 has 17 residues. Germline CDR1 is SGDLS and CDR2 is YYNGEE. The CDR3 reads CASSPWVGESSYNEQFF. The CDR3 region has the DNA TGTGCCAGCAGCCCGTGGGTTGGGGAGAGCTCCTACAATGAGCAGTTCTTC.

V and J are TRBV6-6 and TRBJ1-1, with a weak D call TRBD1 (6 bases). Between the trimmed V and J ends, which lost 0 bases and 6 bases, there was a span of 14 bases. Germline CDR1 MNHNY, CDR2 SVGAGI (reference sequence). The CDR3 spans 15 residues. CDR3 nucleotide sequence: TGTGCCAGCAGTTACTCGATGTGGCAGGGGCCTGAAGCTTTCTTT. Residues: CASSYSMWQGPEAFF.

The chain has TRBV18 and TRBJ1-3; D is undetermined. In germline, CDR1 is KGHSH, CDR2 LQKENI. CDR3 length: 15 amino acids. V lost 2 bases, J lost 3 bases, and 11 bases lay in between. CDR3 bases: TGTGCCAGCTCACCAATTAGGCGGGATGGAAACACCATATATTTT. It translates to CASSPIRRDGNTIYF.

The genes are TRBV30 and TRBJ1-4; TRBD1 is a possible D gene (5 bases). CDR3 length equals 13 residues. Germline CDR1 is GTSNPN and CDR2 is SVGIG (reference sequence). V lost 6 bases to trimming and J lost 7 bases, with 15 bases between them. Here the CDR3 reads CACRRGVGEKLFF. In nucleotides, the CDR3 is TGTGCCTGCCGCCGGGGGGTGGGTGAAAAACTGTTTTTT.

The sample holds a few counts of this clone. The V call is TRBV9, the J call TRBJ2-3; D is possibly TRBD2 (6 bases). The germline CDR1 and CDR2 sequences are SGDLS and YYNGEE. CDR3 length: 14 residues. Deletions cut 2 bases from V and 6 bases from J, with 13 bases between. The CDR3 DNA follows: TGTGCCAGCAGCGTTGTGACTAGTTGGGATACGCAGTATTTT. This gives the protein CASSVVTSWDTQYF.

The CDR3 loop reads CSASGSGQIRGELFF. CDR3 nucleotide sequence: TGCAGTGCTAGTGGGTCAGGACAAATTCGAGGGGAGCTGTTTTTT. This rearrangement joins TRBV20-1 to TRBJ2-2, with D perhaps TRBD1 (5 bases). The V gene lost 3 bases and the J gene lost 8 bases, with 19 bases spanning the gap. There are 15 residues in the CDR3. Germline CDR1 is DFQATT and CDR2 is SNEGSKA (reference sequence).

This clone was seen just once. The V and J genes are TRBV30 and TRBJ1-3, with D perhaps matching TRBD1 (5 bases). V lost 5 bases and J lost 7, with 12 bases in between. The CDR3 is made up of 12 amino acids. Looked up from germline, CDR1 is GTSNPN and CDR2 is SVGIG (reference sequence). The CDR3, as DNA: TGTGCCTGGGCGGGGGTTCGCAACACCATATATTTT. Translation: CAWAGVRNTIYF.

Only one count was recorded for this clone. The chain employs TRBV29-1 and TRBJ1-2; D might be TRBD1 (5 bases). Deletions cut 6 bases from V and 8 bases from J, with 16 bases between. The CDR3 is 12 amino acids. The germline V gene encodes CDR1 SQVTM and CDR2 ANQGSEA. DNA of the CDR3: TGCAGCGTCGCGACGACAGTTGGGGGCTACACCTTC. This encodes CSVATTVGGYTF.

V usage is TRBV6-5 and J usage is TRBJ1-1; D perhaps matches TRBD1 (6 bases). The V gene lost 4 bases and the J gene lost 2 bases, with 14 bases spanning the gap. Germline assignment: CDR1 MNHEY and CDR2 SVGAGI. The CDR3 is made up of 15 amino acids. The CDR3 here is CASSSLRQDNTEAFF. CDR3 DNA sequence: TGTGCCAGCAGTTCCCTAAGACAGGACAACACTGAAGCTTTCTTT.

Only one count was recorded for this clone. The CDR3 sequence is CASSPGTGVGANVLTF. In nucleotides, the CDR3 is TGTGCCAGCAGCCCGGGGACAGGGGTTGGGGCCAACGTCCTGACTTTC. The gene calls are TRBV5-6 and TRBJ2-6, with 10 nucleotides matching TRBD1. The CDR3 covers 16 residues. The V gene's germline CDR1 is SGHDT and CDR2 YYEEEE. The V and J ends lost 4 bases and 3 bases, in that order; junction bases with no gene match: 4. The complete variable domain, with remaining parts taken from reference TRBV5-6 and TRBJ2-6, reads DAGVTQSPTHLIKTRGQQVTLRCSPKSGHDTVSWYQQALGQGPQFIFQYYEEEERQRGNFPDRFSGHQFPNYSSELNVNALLLGDSALYLCASSPGTGVGANVLTFGAGSRLTVL.

The J gene is TRBJ2-5, the V gene TRBV28; 9 bases are a match to TRBD1. The CDR3 runs to 13 residues. V was clipped by 6 bases and J by 5 bases; unmatched bases: 4. Germline V gene lookup returns CDR1 MDHEN and CDR2 SYDVKM. The CDR3: CASRTGGRETQYF. In nucleotides, the CDR3 is TGTGCCAGCAGGACAGGGGGTCGGGAGACCCAGTACTTC.

This clone occurred a few times. J is TRBJ1-3 and V is TRBV30, with a possible D match to TRBD1 (5 bases). The CDR3 has 11 amino acids. Between the trimmed V and J ends, which lost 5 bases and 7 bases, there was a span of 9 bases. Germline lookup yields CDR1 GTSNPN and CDR2 SVGIG (reference sequence). As DNA, the CDR3 is TGTGCCTGGCGGGGGTGGAACACCATATATTTT. Amino acids: CAWRGWNTIYF.

The chain combines TRBV5-6 with TRBJ1-5, with a weak D call TRBD1 (5 bases). This CDR3 has 16 amino acids. Trimming took 1 base from V and 6 from J, leaving 17 bases between them. Germline CDR1 reads SGHDT; CDR2 reads YYEEEE. For the CDR3, the DNA is TGTGCCAGCAGCTTGATGGGAGGGGCCAATGGTCAGCCCCAGCATTTT. Translating it yields CASSLMGGANGQPQHF.

This chain uses TRBV25-1 with TRBJ1-2; TRBD1 matches at 8 bases. The CDR3 runs 18 residues. V trimming: 0 bases; J trimming: 6 bases; junction bases outside the gene matches: 15. Germline V lookup: CDR1 MGHDK, CDR2 SYGVNS. DNA for the CDR3: TGTGCCAGCAGTGAATATAATGGCCCGGGACAGGTTTTTGATGGCTACACCTTC. Protein: CASSEYNGPGQVFDGYTF.